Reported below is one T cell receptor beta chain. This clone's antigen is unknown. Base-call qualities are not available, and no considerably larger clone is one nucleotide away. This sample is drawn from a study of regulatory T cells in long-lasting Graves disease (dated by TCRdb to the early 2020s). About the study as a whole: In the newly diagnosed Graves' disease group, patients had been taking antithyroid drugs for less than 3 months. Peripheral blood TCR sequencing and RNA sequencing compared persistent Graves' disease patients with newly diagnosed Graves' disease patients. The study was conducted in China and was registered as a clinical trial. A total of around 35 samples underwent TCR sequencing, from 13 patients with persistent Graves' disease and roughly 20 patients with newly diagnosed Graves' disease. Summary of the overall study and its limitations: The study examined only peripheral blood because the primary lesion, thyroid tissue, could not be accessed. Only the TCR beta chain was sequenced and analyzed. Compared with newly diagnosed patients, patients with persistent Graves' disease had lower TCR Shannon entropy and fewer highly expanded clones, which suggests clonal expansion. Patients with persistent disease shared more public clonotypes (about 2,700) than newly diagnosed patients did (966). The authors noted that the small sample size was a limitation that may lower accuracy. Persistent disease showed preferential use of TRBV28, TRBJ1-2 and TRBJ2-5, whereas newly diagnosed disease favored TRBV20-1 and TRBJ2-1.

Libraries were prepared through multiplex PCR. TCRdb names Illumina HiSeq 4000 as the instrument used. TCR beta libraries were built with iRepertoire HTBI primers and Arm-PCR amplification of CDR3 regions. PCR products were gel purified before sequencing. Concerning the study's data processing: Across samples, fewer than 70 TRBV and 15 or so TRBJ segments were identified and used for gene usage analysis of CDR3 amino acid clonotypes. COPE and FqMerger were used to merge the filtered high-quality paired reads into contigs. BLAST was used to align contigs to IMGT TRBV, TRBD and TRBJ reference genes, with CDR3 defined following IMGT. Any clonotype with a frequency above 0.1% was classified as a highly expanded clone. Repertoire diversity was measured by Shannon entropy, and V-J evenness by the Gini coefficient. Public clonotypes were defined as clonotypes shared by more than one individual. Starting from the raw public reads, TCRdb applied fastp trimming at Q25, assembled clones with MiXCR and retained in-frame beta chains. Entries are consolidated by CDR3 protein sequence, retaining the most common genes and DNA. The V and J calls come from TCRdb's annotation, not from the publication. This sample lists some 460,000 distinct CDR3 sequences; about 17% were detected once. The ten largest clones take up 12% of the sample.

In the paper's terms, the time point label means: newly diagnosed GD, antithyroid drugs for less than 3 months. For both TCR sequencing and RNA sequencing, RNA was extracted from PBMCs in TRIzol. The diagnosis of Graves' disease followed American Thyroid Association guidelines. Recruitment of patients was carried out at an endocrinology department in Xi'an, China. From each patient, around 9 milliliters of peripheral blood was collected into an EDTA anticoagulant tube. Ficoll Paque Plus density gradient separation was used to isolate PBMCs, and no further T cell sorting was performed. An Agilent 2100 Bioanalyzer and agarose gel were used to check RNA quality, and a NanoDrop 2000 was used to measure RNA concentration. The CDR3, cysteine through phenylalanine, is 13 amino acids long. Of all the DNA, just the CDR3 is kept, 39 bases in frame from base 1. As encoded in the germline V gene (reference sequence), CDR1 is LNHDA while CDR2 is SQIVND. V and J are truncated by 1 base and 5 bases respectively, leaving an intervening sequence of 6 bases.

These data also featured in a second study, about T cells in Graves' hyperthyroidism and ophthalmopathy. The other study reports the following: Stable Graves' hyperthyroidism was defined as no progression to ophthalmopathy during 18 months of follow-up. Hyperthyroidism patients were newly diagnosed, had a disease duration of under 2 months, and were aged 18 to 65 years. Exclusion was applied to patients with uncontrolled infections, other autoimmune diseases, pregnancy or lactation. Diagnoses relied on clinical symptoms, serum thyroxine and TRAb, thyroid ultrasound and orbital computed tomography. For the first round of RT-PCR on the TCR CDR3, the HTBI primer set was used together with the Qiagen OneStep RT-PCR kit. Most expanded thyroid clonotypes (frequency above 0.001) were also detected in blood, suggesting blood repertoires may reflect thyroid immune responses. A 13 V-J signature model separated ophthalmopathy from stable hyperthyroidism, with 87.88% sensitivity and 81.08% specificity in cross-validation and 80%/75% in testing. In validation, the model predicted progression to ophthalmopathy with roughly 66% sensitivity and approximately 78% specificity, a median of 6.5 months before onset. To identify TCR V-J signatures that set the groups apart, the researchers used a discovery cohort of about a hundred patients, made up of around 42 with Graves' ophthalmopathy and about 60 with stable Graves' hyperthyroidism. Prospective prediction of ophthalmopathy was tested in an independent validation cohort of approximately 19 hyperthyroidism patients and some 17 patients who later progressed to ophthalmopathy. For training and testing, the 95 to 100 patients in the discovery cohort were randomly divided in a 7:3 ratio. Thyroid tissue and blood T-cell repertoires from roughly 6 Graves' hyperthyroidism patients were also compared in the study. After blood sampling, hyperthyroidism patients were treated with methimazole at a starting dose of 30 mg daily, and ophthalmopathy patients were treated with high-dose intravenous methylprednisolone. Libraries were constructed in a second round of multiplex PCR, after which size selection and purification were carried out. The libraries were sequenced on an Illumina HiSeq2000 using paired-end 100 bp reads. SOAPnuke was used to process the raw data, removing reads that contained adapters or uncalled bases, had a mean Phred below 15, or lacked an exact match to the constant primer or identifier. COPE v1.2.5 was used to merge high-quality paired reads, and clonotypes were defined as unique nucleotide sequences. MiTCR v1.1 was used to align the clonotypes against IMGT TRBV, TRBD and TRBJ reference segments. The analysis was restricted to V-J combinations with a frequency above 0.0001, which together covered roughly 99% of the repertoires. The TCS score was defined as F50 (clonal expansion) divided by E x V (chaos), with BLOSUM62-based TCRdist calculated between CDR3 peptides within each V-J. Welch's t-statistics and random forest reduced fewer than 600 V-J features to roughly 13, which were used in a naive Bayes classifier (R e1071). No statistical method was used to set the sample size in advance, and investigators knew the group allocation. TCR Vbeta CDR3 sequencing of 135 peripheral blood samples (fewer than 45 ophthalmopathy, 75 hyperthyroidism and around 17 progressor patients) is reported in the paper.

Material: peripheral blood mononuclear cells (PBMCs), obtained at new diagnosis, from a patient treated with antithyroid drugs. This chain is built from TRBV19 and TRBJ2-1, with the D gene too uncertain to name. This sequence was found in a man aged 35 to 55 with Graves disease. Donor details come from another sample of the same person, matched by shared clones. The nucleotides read TGTGCCAGTAGTATAGGCAGGAACAATGAGCAGTTCTTC. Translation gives CASSIGRNNEQFF.